This TCR beta chain was sequenced during a study of T cell changes during pregnancy in multiple sclerosis. The method was immunoSEQ multiplex PCR; TCRdb's version includes in-frame clones alone and lacks a portion of them. The profile shows around 69,000 clones, around 90% of them singletons. Material: peripheral blood, obtained in the second trimester of pregnancy. The TCR originated in a female donor in good health, enrolled as a control in a pregnancy study.

The CDR3 coding sequence is TGTGCCAGCAGCTTGTCAGCAGGCAACACTGAAGCTTTCTTT. Translation gives CASSLSAGNTEAFF. This sequence joins TRBV7-2 and TRBJ1-1; the D is unclear. The length of the CDR3 is 14 residues. Trimming took 3 bases from V and 2 from J, leaving 10 bases between them. Germline V lookup: CDR1 SGHTA, CDR2 FQGNSA.